The TCR beta chain under discussion was sequenced for a study of sequential checkpoint blockade in melanoma. Background on the study: Randomization was 1:1 between first-line nivolumab→ipilimumab and ipilimumab→nivolumab.

Sample treatment: randomized to nivolumab then ipilimumab (arm A) or the reverse (arm B). PBMC sorting kept live CD3+CD8+ cells without CD19 or CD56. Method: immunoSEQ multiplex PCR; TCRdb's copy keeps in-frame clones and lacks some. The repertoire holds some 19,000 clones, around four fifths seen once, with around 34% in the top ten. From germline, CDR1 is MNHEY and CDR2 SMNVEV (reference sequence). The CDR3 contains 14 residues. The rearrangement links TRBV27 to TRBJ2-5; D call uncertain. The DNA end favors TRBJ2-7, so the J call may be wrong. The specimen comprised CD8+ T cells sorted from blood (inferred from file names), sampled from a patient given nivolumab and ipilimumab in sequence. The clonotype originates from a human donor with melanoma. In DNA form, the CDR3 reads TGTGCCAGCAGTTTAATGAACAGCCCCTACGAGCAGTACTTC. Translation: CASSLMNSPYEQYF.